This T cell receptor beta chain appears in the sequencing data of a study of T cell repertoires in cytomegalovirus infection. In the study overall: TCR beta signatures that were public indicated CMV infection and matching HLA type. Findings and limits, study-wide: HLA-C-restricted CMV clonotypes gave the most frequent clonotype in two of eight donors.

Germline V lookup: CDR1 LGHNA, CDR2 YSLEER. The CDR3 totals 16 residues. V shed 0 bases and J 8 bases; nucleotides not matched to a gene: 7. A single record per CDR3 protein comes from TCRdb applying MiXCR to the reads. The sample carries 600,000 to 700,000 distinct CDR3 sequences, 30% to 35% recorded once. This clonotype occurred a few times. Its antigen is still unknown. The sequenced sample was cultured PBMCs, obtained from culture after CMV antigen stimulation. This sequence joins TRBV4-3 and TRBJ2-3; 11 positions match TRBD2. The TCR was taken from a human donor in good health (CMV status not recorded). Some clones in this sample may be carry-over from other donors' samples. Written as DNA, the CDR3 is TGCGCCAGCAGCCAAGAAGGTGCCCTAGCGGGAGGTACGCAGTATTTT. Its protein is CASSQEGALAGGTQYF.